These 9 T cell receptor beta chains share one sample of origin, sequenced in a study of T cells in Graves' hyperthyroidism and ophthalmopathy. Amplified regions were TCR beta CDR3 sequences from RNA transcripts. During a first-round RT-PCR of the TCR CDR3, the HTBI primer set was used. TCRdb independently ran MiXCR on the multiplex PCR reads; one entry per CDR3 protein. The repertoire holds hundreds of thousands of distinct CDR3 sequences, with around 25% as singletons. Sequenced input: blood. The receptors derive from a man aged 35 to 55 with Graves' hyperthyroidism that later progressed to Graves' ophthalmopathy.

This sequence joins TRBV7-3 and TRBJ2-5; TRBD1 matches at 7 bases. J was trimmed by 3 bases and V by 1 base; bases with no gene match: 14. Germline V gene data show CDR1 as SGHTA and CDR2 as FQGTGA. The CDR3 runs to 18 residues. The CDR3 DNA sequence: TGTGCCAGCAGCTTAAACGGATACAGGGGATCCGTGGAAGAGACCCAGTACTTC. Protein: CASSLNGYRGSVEETQYF.

CDR3 coding DNA: TGTGCCAGCAGCTTGGGGGGACAGATGAACACTGAAGCTTTCTTT. It is translated as CASSLGGQMNTEAFF. The chain is built from TRBV5-4 and TRBJ1-1; 7 bases align to TRBD1. CDR3 length: 15 amino acids. The ends lost 0 bases at V and 0 bases at J; junction bases unmatched: 2. Per the germline V gene, CDR1 is SGHNT and CDR2 is YYREEE (reference sequence).

The chain employs TRBV12-3 or TRBV12-4 and TRBJ1-3; D is uncertain. This CDR3 has 15 residues. Trimming pared 2 bases from V and 0 bases from J, leaving 8 bases between. The CDR3 DNA reads TGTGCCAGCAGTTTAAACTACGCCTCTGGAAACACCATATATTTT. It specifies CASSLNYASGNTIYF.

This clonotype was detected ten times or more. The genes are TRBV12-3 or TRBV12-4 and TRBJ1-5, with D perhaps TRBD1 (6 bases). The CDR3 is made up of 15 amino acids. V gave up 7 bases and J gave up 1 base, with 14 bases separating them. CDR3 in DNA: TGTGCCAGCAAATCAGGACAGTTGAGCAATCAGCCCCAGCATTTT. As protein: CASKSGQLSNQPQHF.

The chain uses TRBV28 and TRBJ2-2; the D is unclear. CDR3 length: 13 residues. V was trimmed by 10 bases and J by 2 bases, leaving 11 bases between them. Germline-derived CDR1 and CDR2 are MDHEN and SYDVKM. CDR3 residues: CATLDTNTGELFF. In DNA, the CDR3 is TGTGCCACCCTTGATACTAACACCGGGGAGCTGTTTTTT.

This clonotype was counted between two and nine times. The chain joins TRBV20-1 to TRBJ2-5; 13 nucleotides agree with TRBD2. Losses at the gene ends were 6 bases for V and 5 bases for J; bases not matched to a gene: 6. The germline V gene has CDR1 DFQATT and CDR2 SNEGSKA (reference sequence). CDR3 length: 14 residues. For the CDR3, the DNA is TGCAGTGCACCAGGACTAGCGGGAGTGGAGACCCAGTACTTC. It codes for CSAPGLAGVETQYF.

The V gene is TRBV6-2 or TRBV6-3, the J gene TRBJ1-5; 7 positions match TRBD1. The germline CDR1 and CDR2 sequences are MNHEY and SVGEGT. V shed 6 bases, J shed 7 bases, and the junction held 6 bases outside the gene matches. The CDR3 runs to 13 residues. CDR3: CASSPTGIQPQHF. CDR3 coding DNA: TGTGCCAGCAGCCCGACAGGGATACAGCCCCAGCATTTT.

This clonotype showed up many times. The V gene is TRBV4-1, the J gene TRBJ2-7, with 9 bases fitting TRBD1. The CDR3 sequence is 15 residues long. The V gene end was trimmed by 6 bases and the J gene end by 0 bases; junction bases not matched to a gene: 6. Germline V lookup: CDR1 MGHRA, CDR2 YSYEKL. In nucleotides, the CDR3 is TGCGCCAGCAGTCTAACAGGGGGCTCCTCCTACGAGCAGTACTTC. Protein sequence: CASSLTGGSSYEQYF.

The sample holds many counts of this clonotype. The genes are TRBV12-3 or TRBV12-4 and TRBJ2-7; the D call may be TRBD1 or TRBD2 (5 bases each). The V and J ends lost 6 bases and 2 bases respectively, with 14 bases between them. The CDR3 is 14 residues long. The CDR3 loop reads CASRAGTPPYEQYF. Here the CDR3 DNA reads TGTGCCAGCAGGGCCGGGACCCCACCCTACGAGCAGTACTTC.